The rows below give T cell receptor beta chains drawn from one sample of a study of cytomegalovirus exposure and HLA in healthy donors. Assay: immunoSEQ multiplex PCR; the TCRdb copy retains only in-frame clones and omits some. The top ten hold 2% to 3% of the sample, which has 150,000 to 200,000 clones, approximately 78% seen once. Sequencing input: PBMCs. The receptors stem from a human donor in good health. The CDR3 runs from the conserved cysteine through the conserved F or W. A D gene is named only where the DNA matches it firmly. Expanded clones get a size class; other rows say once, few or many, or leave the size out.

clone size: .; V gene: TRBV10-3; CDR3 length: 14; J gene: TRBJ2-1; D gene: TRBD2; CDR3 protein: CAIRGGGSYNEQFF; CDR3 DNA: TGTGCCATCAGGGGCGGGGGATCCTACAATGAGCAGTTCTTC
clone size: .; V gene: TRBV5-6; CDR3 length: 16; J gene: TRBJ2-1; D gene: TRBD2; CDR3 protein: CASIPSGGGAYNEQFF; CDR3 DNA: TGTGCCAGCATACCCAGTGGCGGGGGGGCCTACAATGAGCAGTTCTTC
clone size: .; V gene: TRBV7-3; CDR3 length: 14; J gene: TRBJ1-1; D gene: .; CDR3 protein: CASSLMPGATEAFF; CDR3 DNA: TGTGCCAGCAGCTTAATGCCGGGAGCCACTGAAGCTTTCTTT
clone size: .; V gene: TRBV27; CDR3 length: 12; J gene: TRBJ1-1; D gene: .; CDR3 protein: CASSPARTEAFF; CDR3 DNA: TGTGCCAGCAGTCCCGCCAGGACTGAAGCTTTCTTT
clone size: .; V gene: TRBV25-1; CDR3 length: 15; J gene: TRBJ1-1; D gene: .; CDR3 protein: CASSENSGWFTEAFF; CDR3 DNA: TGTGCCAGCAGTGAAAATTCAGGGTGGTTCACTGAAGCTTTCTTT
clone size: .; V gene: TRBV4-1; CDR3 length: 14; J gene: TRBJ2-7; D gene: .; CDR3 protein: CASSQGAAWDEQYF; CDR3 DNA: TGCGCCAGCAGCCAAGGGGCCGCATGGGACGAGCAGTACTTC
clone size: .; V gene: TRBV10-1; CDR3 length: 13; J gene: TRBJ1-1; D gene: TRBD1; CDR3 protein: CASSDSQGAEAFF; CDR3 DNA: TGCGCCAGCAGTGACAGTCAGGGGGCTGAAGCTTTCTTT
clone size: few; V gene: TRBV5-6; CDR3 length: 14; J gene: TRBJ2-7; D gene: .; CDR3 protein: CASSWVGQHYEQYF; CDR3 DNA: TGTGCCAGCAGCTGGGTTGGACAGCACTACGAGCAGTACTTC
clone size: .; V gene: TRBV5-1; CDR3 length: 15; J gene: TRBJ2-7; D gene: .; CDR3 protein: CASSLAGRGRYEQYF; CDR3 DNA: TGCGCCAGCAGCTTGGCCGGCAGGGGACGGTACGAGCAGTACTTC
clone size: .; V gene: TRBV10-3; CDR3 length: 16; J gene: TRBJ2-5; D gene: TRBD2; CDR3 protein: CATVKGTSDVQETQYF; CDR3 DNA: TGTGCCACTGTTAAAGGGACTAGCGACGTCCAAGAGACCCAGTACTTC
clone size: few; V gene: TRBV10-3; CDR3 length: 14; J gene: TRBJ1-2; D gene: TRBD1; CDR3 protein: CAIRPGQGFGGYTF; CDR3 DNA: TGTGCCATCAGGCCGGGACAGGGTTTTGGGGGCTACACCTTC
clone size: .; V gene: TRBV7-3; CDR3 length: 14; J gene: TRBJ1-1; D gene: .; CDR3 protein: CASSLLARATEAFF; CDR3 DNA: TGTGCCAGCAGCTTACTGGCCAGGGCCACTGAAGCTTTCTTT
clone size: .; V gene: TRBV5-1; CDR3 length: 16; J gene: TRBJ2-3; D gene: TRBD2; CDR3 protein: CASSKPGLAVTDTQYF; CDR3 DNA: TGCGCCAGCAGCAAACCGGGACTAGCGGTCACAGATACGCAGTATTTT
clone size: .; V gene: TRBV6-5; CDR3 length: 12; J gene: TRBJ1-2; D gene: .; CDR3 protein: CASSPRRLGYTF; CDR3 DNA: TGTGCCAGCAGCCCCCGCCGGTTAGGCTACACCTTC
clone size: .; V gene: TRBV6-1; CDR3 length: 15; J gene: TRBJ1-4; D gene: .; CDR3 protein: CASTSLQGSNEKLFF; CDR3 DNA: TGTGCCAGCACCTCGCTACAGGGTTCTAATGAAAAACTGTTTTTT
clone size: .; V gene: TRBV5-6; CDR3 length: 16; J gene: TRBJ1-5; D gene: .; CDR3 protein: CASSLGATYSNQPQHF; CDR3 DNA: TGTGCCAGCAGCTTGGGGGCAACTTATAGCAATCAGCCCCAGCATTTT
clone size: .; V gene: TRBV6-5; CDR3 length: 15; J gene: TRBJ2-7; D gene: TRBD1; CDR3 protein: CASSPGQGGAYEQYF; CDR3 DNA: TGTGCCAGCAGCCCAGGACAGGGGGGAGCCTACGAGCAGTACTTC
clone size: .; V gene: TRBV23-1; CDR3 length: 18; J gene: TRBJ2-2; D gene: TRBD1; CDR3 protein: CASSHPPLNRGNTGELFF; CDR3 DNA: TGCGCCAGCAGTCACCCGCCTCTCAACAGGGGAAACACCGGGGAGCTGTTTTTT
clone size: .; V gene: TRBV7-3; CDR3 length: 13; J gene: TRBJ1-5; D gene: .; CDR3 protein: CASSPVPGQPQHF; CDR3 DNA: TGTGCCAGCAGCCCCGTCCCGGGTCAGCCCCAGCATTTT
clone size: .; V gene: TRBV5-1; CDR3 length: 14; J gene: TRBJ2-3; D gene: .; CDR3 protein: CASSGLSSTDTQYF; CDR3 DNA: TGCGCCAGCAGCGGGCTATCTAGCACAGATACGCAGTATTTT